What follows are 15 T cell receptor beta chains derived from one specimen sequenced in a study of identical twins. MiXCR, run by TCRdb on the 5' RACE reads, gives a single entry per CDR3 protein. The sample has 350,000 or so distinct CDR3 sequences, 9% to 10% seen once. The sample taken for sequencing was naive T cells sorted from blood. The receptors originated from a woman in her 50s in good health.

A word on this clonotype: Here the CDR3 omits its conserved ending phenylalanine or tryptophan, so a read error is the likely source. The limits of the CDR3 on the DNA are not certain, so only TCRdb's listed CDR3 is given. The V and J genes are TRBV21-1 and TRBJ2-3; the table calls TRBD2, which could not be checked here. TRBV21-1 is a pseudogene segment. The CDR3 length is 11 residues, termini included. CDR3 protein: CASSKSGGSTY.

The genes are TRBV11-2 and TRBJ2-1; D is undetermined. Germline V gives CDR1 SGHAT, CDR2 FQNNGV. CDR3 length: 14 amino acids. With 2 bases removed from V and 13 bases from J, the gap between germline ends came to 18 bases. CDR3 DNA sequence: TGTGCCAGCAGCTTAAGATTTCCTAACGAATACCAGTTCTTC. Translating it yields CASSLRFPNEYQFF.

This clonotype turned up a few times. The chain uses TRBV7-9 and TRBJ2-3; TRBD2 matches at 10 bases. The CDR3 is made up of 12 amino acids. The J segment lost 11 bases and the V segment lost 5 bases, leaving 4 bases of the junction unmatched. Germline V gives CDR1 SEHNR, CDR2 FQNEAQ (reference sequence). In nucleotides, the CDR3 is TGTGCCAGCAGCATGAGCGGGAGGGGGCAGTATTTT. Residues: CASSMSGRGQYF.

This clonotype has more than one count but fewer than ten. The chain recombines TRBV5-6 with TRBJ2-3; 11 nucleotides match TRBD2. Germline lookup yields CDR1 SGHDT and CDR2 YYEEEE. After removal of 4 bases from V and 7 bases from J, the junction contained 11 bases not matched to a gene. This CDR3 has 16 residues. The CDR3 nucleotides are TGTGCCAGCAGCCCAACGGTAGCGGGAGGGGTAAATACGCAGTATTTT. This translates into CASSPTVAGGVNTQYF.

The J gene is TRBJ2-7, the V gene TRBV9; D may be TRBD2 (6 bases). The CDR3 loop spans 14 amino acids. The V and J ends lost 0 bases and 11 bases respectively, with 18 bases between them. The germline gives CDR1 SGDLS, CDR2 YYNGEE. Here the CDR3 DNA reads TGTGCCAGCAGCGTAGCTGGCAGGAGGGATCCCAAGTACTTC. This translates into CASSVAGRRDPKYF.

J is TRBJ1-4 and V is TRBV3-1; 8 positions agree with TRBD1. V lost 4 bases to trimming and J lost 5 bases; unmatched junction nucleotides: 3. The CDR3 length is 14 residues. The V gene's germline CDR1 is LGHDT and CDR2 YNNKEL (reference sequence). In nucleotides, the CDR3 is TGTGCCAGCAGCCCCTGGACAGGGAATGAAAAACTGTTTTTT. Translating it yields CASSPWTGNEKLFF.

This clonotype was counted a few times. The rearrangement joins TRBV12-3 or TRBV12-4 to TRBJ2-1; 16 bases map to TRBD2. V lost 6 bases to trimming and J lost 7 bases; unmatched junction nucleotides: 12. There are 18 residues in the CDR3. CDR3 protein: CASSPGLAGGFVKNEQFF. CDR3 coding DNA: TGTGCCAGCAGCCCGGGACTAGCGGGAGGGTTCGTAAAGAATGAGCAGTTCTTC.

In this sample, this clonotype turned up a few times. V usage is TRBV7-2 and J usage is TRBJ2-5; 8 bases line up with TRBD1. Per the germline V gene, CDR1 is SGHTA and CDR2 is FQGNSA. CDR3 size: 16 residues. Unmatched junction bases numbered 12, after V lost 4 bases and J lost 5 bases. CDR3 DNA: TGTGCCAGCAGCTCCGCCGGGACAGGCCTCCGGGAGACCCAGTACTTC. Encoded protein: CASSSAGTGLRETQYF. Supplemented by reference TRBV7-2 and TRBJ2-5, the full variable domain reads GAGVSQSPSNKVTEKGKDVELRCDPISGHTALYWYRQSLGQGLEFLIYFQGNSAPDKSGLPSDRFSAERTGGSVSTLTIQRTQQEDSAVYLCASSSAGTGLRETQYFGPGTRLLVL.

The J gene is TRBJ2-7, the V gene TRBV21-1; the table calls TRBD1, which could not be checked here. TRBV21-1 counts as a pseudogene. The CDR3 runs 17 residues. For the CDR3, the DNA is TGTGCCAGCAGCAAAGTGCACCGGGTTCCGCCCTCCTACGAGCAGTACGTC. Amino acid sequence: CASSKVHRVPPSYEQYV.

J is TRBJ2-2 and V is TRBV12-3 or TRBV12-4; 7 bases map to TRBD1. The CDR3 contains 11 residues. Trimming at V came to 10 bases and at J to 5 bases, leaving 1 base not matched to a gene. The CDR3 loop is CATRGTGELFF. As DNA, the CDR3 is TGTGCCACCAGGGGGACCGGGGAGCTGTTTTTT.

V and J are TRBV30 and TRBJ2-5, with 10 bases matching TRBD2. There are 16 residues in the CDR3. Germline trimming cut 0 bases from V and 5 bases from J; bases unmatched to any gene: 9. Germline loops: CDR1 GTSNPN, CDR2 SVGIG (reference sequence). CDR3 in DNA: TGTGCCTGGAGTGTTCTAGCGGGGGTCCACTGGGAGACCCAGTACTTC. As protein: CAWSVLAGVHWETQYF.

This clonotype came up a few times. The chain recombines TRBV12-3 or TRBV12-4 with TRBJ1-1; TRBD1 matches 7 bases. The trim removed 5 bases at V and 4 bases at J, leaving 4 bases unmatched. The CDR3 consists of 13 residues. CDR3 nucleotide sequence: TGTGCCAGCAGTCAACAGGGGAGCACTGAAGCTTTCTTT. Translating it yields CASSQQGSTEAFF.

The chain carries TRBV5-4 and TRBJ2-2, with 7 bases aligning to TRBD1. V dropped 4 bases and J dropped 0; count of bases not matched to a gene: 6. CDR1 and CDR2 from the germline V gene are SGHNT and YYREEE (reference sequence). CDR3 size: 16 residues. This CDR3 reads CASSPRQGTNTGELFF. The CDR3, as DNA: TGTGCCAGCAGCCCCAGACAGGGTACGAACACCGGGGAGCTGTTTTTT.

In its sample, this clonotype was seen a few times. V gene TRBV14 combines with J gene TRBJ2-7; the match to TRBD2 covers 7 bases. CDR1 and CDR2 from the germline V gene are SGHDN and FVKESK. There are 14 residues in the CDR3. Unmatched junction bases numbered 5, after V lost 3 bases and J lost 3 bases. The CDR3 coding sequence is TGTGCCAGCAGCCAGGACGGACTAGTCTACGAGCAGTACGTC. Amino acids: CASSQDGLVYEQYV.

In its sample, this clonotype was seen a few times. The chain combines TRBV20-1 with TRBJ2-7; D might be TRBD1 or TRBD2, each matching 6 bases. Germline CDR1 is DFQATT and CDR2 is SNEGSKA (reference sequence). V lost 5 bases, J lost 4 bases, and 24 bases lay in between. CDR3 length: 16 amino acids. The DNA for the CDR3 is TGCAGTGCTCGCCGGGACTTCATACTAGGGGGATACGAGCAGTACGTC. Encoded protein: CSARRDFILGGYEQYV.